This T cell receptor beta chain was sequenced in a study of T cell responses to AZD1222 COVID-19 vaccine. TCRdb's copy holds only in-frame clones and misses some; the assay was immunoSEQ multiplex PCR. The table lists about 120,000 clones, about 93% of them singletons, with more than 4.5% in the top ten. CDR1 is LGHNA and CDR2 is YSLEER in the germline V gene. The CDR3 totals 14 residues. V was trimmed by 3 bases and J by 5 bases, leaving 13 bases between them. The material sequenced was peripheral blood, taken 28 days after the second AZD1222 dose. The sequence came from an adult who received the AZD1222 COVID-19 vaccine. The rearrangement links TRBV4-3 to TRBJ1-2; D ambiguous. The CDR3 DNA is TGCGCCAGCAGCCAGGACCGGAGGAGTTATGGCTACACCTTC. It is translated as CASSQDRRSYGYTF.